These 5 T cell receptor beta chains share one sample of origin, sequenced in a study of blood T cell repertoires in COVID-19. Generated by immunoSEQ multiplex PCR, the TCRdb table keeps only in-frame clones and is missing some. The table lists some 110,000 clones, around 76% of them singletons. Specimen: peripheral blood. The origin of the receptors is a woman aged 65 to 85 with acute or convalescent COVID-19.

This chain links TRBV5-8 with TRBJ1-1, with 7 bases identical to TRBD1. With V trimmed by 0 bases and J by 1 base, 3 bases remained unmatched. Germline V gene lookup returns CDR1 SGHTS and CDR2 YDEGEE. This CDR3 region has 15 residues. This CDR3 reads CASSLGTGPNTEAFF. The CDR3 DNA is TGTGCCAGCAGCTTGGGGACAGGACCGAACACTGAAGCTTTCTTT.

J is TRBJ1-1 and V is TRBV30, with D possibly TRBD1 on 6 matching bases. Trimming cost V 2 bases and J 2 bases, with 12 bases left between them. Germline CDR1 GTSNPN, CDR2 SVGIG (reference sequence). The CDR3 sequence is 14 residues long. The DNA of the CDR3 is TGTGCCTGGAGTTCGGGCAGGGGCAACACTGAAGCTTTCTTT. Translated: CAWSSGRGNTEAFF.

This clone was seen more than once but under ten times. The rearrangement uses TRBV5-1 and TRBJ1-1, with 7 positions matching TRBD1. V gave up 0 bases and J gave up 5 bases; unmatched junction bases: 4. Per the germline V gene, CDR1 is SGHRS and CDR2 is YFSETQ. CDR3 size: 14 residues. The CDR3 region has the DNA TGCGCCAGCAGCTTGGAAGGGGGCAAAACTGAAGCTTTCTTT. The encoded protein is CASSLEGGKTEAFF.

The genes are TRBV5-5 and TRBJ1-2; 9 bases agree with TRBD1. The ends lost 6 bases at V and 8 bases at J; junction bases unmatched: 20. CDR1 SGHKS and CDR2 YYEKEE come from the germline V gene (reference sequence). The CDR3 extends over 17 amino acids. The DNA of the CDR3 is TGTGCCAGCACCGAGAGGTCCTCAGCACAGGGGGCGCACGGCTACACCTTC. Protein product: CASTERSSAQGAHGYTF.

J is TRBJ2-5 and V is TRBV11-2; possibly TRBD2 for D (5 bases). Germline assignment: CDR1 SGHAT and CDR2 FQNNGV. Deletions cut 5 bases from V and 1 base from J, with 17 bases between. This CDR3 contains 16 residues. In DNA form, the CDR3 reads TGTGCCAGCAGCCAACACCCCCGCGGAGGCCAAGAGACCCAGTACTTC. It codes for CASSQHPRGGQETQYF.